The 31 T cell receptor beta chains reported below all come from one sample, sequenced in a study of OX40 agonist ivuxolimab in advanced cancers. Profiling relied on immunoSEQ multiplex PCR, and the TCRdb table lists in-frame clones only, not all of them. The sample shows over 85,000 clones, around 92% of them seen only once. The sequenced sample was CD4+ or CD8+ T cells sorted from blood, obtained in a trial of the OX40 agonist ivuxolimab. The receptor set was obtained from an adult with an advanced solid tumor such as melanoma, head and neck, liver or kidney cancer.

This chain uses TRBV2 with TRBJ1-5, with no clear D. The germline CDR1 and CDR2 sequences are SNHLY and FYNNEI. V was trimmed by 4 bases and J by 6 bases, leaving 13 bases between them. CDR3 length: 14 amino acids. In DNA form, the CDR3 reads TGTGCCAGCAGTGTGAGCACGGAATTTCAGCCCCAGCATTTT. Translation gives CASSVSTEFQPQHF.

The chain has TRBV6-6 and TRBJ1-4; 7 bases are shared with TRBD1. Germline V lookup: CDR1 MNHNY, CDR2 SVGAGI (reference sequence). This CDR3 has 15 amino acids. V dropped 5 bases and J dropped 5; count of bases not matched to a gene: 8. The CDR3, as DNA: TGTGCCAGCAGTGATACAGGGGCCCGAAATGAAAAACTGTTTTTT. It codes for CASSDTGARNEKLFF.

The chain recombines TRBV4-2 with TRBJ2-1; 10 bases line up with TRBD2. V trimming: 3 bases; J trimming: 5 bases; junction bases outside the gene matches: 4. Germline CDR1 reads LGHNA; CDR2 reads YNFKEQ. The CDR3 has 15 amino acids. In nucleotides, the CDR3 is TGTGCCAGCAGCCACGCAGCGGGAGGGGACAATGAGCAGTTCTTC. It encodes CASSHAAGGDNEQFF.

V is TRBV5-5 and J is TRBJ2-1, with D perhaps matching TRBD2 (7 bases). The germline V and J ends were trimmed by 4 bases and 2 bases, with 16 bases remaining between them. This CDR3 contains 16 residues. CDR1 SGHKS and CDR2 YYEKEE come from the germline V gene (reference sequence). The CDR3 DNA reads TGTGCCAGCAGCCCTCAGGGGCGGGGGACCTACAATGAGCAGTTCTTC. Amino acid sequence: CASSPQGRGTYNEQFF.

The gene calls are TRBV19 and TRBJ1-5, with TRBD1 matching over 8 bases. Germline CDR1 reads LNHDA; CDR2 reads SQIVND (reference sequence). V lost 7 bases and J lost 0; bases outside the gene matches: 8. The length of the CDR3 is 16 residues. As DNA, the CDR3 is TGTGCCAGTATTGGACAGGGAGGCTATAGCAATCAGCCCCAGCATTTT. Its translation: CASIGQGGYSNQPQHF.

The chain has TRBV6-1 and TRBJ1-5; D remains unclear. V was cut by 8 bases and J by 1 base, with 9 bases left in between. Looked up from germline, CDR1 is MNHNS and CDR2 is SASEGT. The CDR3 length is 13 residues. CDR3 in DNA: TGTGCCAGCTCACCAAGGAGCAATCAGCCCCAGCATTTT. Protein: CASSPRSNQPQHF.

The table lists this clone with a count of one. The chain links TRBV28 to TRBJ1-5, with unresolved D. In germline, CDR1 is MDHEN, CDR2 SYDVKM. The CDR3 is 15 residues long. V lost 6 bases, J lost 5 bases, and 17 bases lay in between. DNA for the CDR3: TGTGCCAGCAGCTCTTCTAATATCGGTGATCAGCCCCAGCATTTT. This sequence encodes CASSSSNIGDQPQHF.

V usage is TRBV7-9 and J usage is TRBJ2-3; D not resolved. Looked up from germline, CDR1 is SEHNR and CDR2 is FQNEAQ (reference sequence). This CDR3 has 13 amino acids. V was cut by 5 bases and J by 0 bases, with 6 bases left in between. The DNA for the CDR3 is TGTGCCAGCAGCCGATCTAGCACAGATACGCAGTATTTT. The encoded protein is CASSRSSTDTQYF.

This chain joins TRBV28 and TRBJ2-1; D remains unclear. The CDR3 extends over 15 amino acids. Germline V gives CDR1 MDHEN, CDR2 SYDVKM. Trimming removed 6 bases from V and 0 bases from J, with 12 bases in between. The CDR3 nucleotides read TGTGCCAGCAGCCTACCGGGCCGCTCCTACAATGAGCAGTTCTTC. Translating it yields CASSLPGRSYNEQFF.

About this clone itself: This specimen includes other DNA sequences encoding the same CDR3. The V and J genes are TRBV7-2 and TRBJ1-1; D uncertain. This CDR3 contains 13 residues. CDR1 and CDR2 (germline): SGHTA, FQGNSA. With 1 base removed from V and 6 bases from J, the gap between germline ends came to 9 bases. The CDR3: CASSLVVRAEAFF. CDR3 DNA sequence: TGTGCCAGCAGCTTAGTGGTAAGGGCTGAAGCTTTCTTT.

The chain is built from TRBV28 and TRBJ2-7, with D possibly TRBD1 on 6 matching bases. The CDR3 has 13 residues. Germline CDR1 reads MDHEN; CDR2 reads SYDVKM. V gave up 3 bases and J gave up 6 bases, with 12 bases separating them. The CDR3 sequence: CASSFTHRVEQYF. DNA for the CDR3: TGTGCCAGCAGTTTTACGCACAGGGTCGAGCAGTACTTC. Full variable domain (outside the CDR3, taken from reference TRBV28 and TRBJ2-7): DVKVTQSSRYLVKRTGEKVFLECVQDMDHENMFWYRQDPGLGLRLIYFSYDVKMKEKGDIPEGYSVSREKKERFSLILESASTNQTSMYLCASSFTHRVEQYFGPGTRLTVT.

The chain is built from TRBV7-2 and TRBJ2-4; the D gene is possibly TRBD2 (6 bases). V was trimmed by 5 bases and J by 0 bases, leaving 14 bases between them. The CDR3 is made up of 16 amino acids. Germline CDR1 reads SGHTA; CDR2 reads FQGNSA. The DNA for the CDR3 is TGTGCCAGCAGCCCGCGGACGGGACTAGCCAAAAACATTCAGTACTTC. Translated: CASSPRTGLAKNIQYF.

This chain links TRBV25-1 with TRBJ2-1; 10 bases align to TRBD1. The junction had 6 bases not matched to a gene; V was cut back by 6 bases and J by 7 bases. The CDR3 length is 14 residues. Germline loops: CDR1 MGHDK, CDR2 SYGVNS. The CDR3 region has the DNA TGTGCCAGCAGAGGGGACAGGGGTGGAAATGAGCAGTTCTTC. This encodes CASRGDRGGNEQFF.

CDR3 nucleotide sequence: TGTGCCACCAGCAGGGACGGAGAGACCCAGTACTTC. Translation: CATSRDGETQYF. The chain is built from TRBV15 and TRBJ2-5; D is undetermined. V lost 3 bases and J lost 4, with 6 bases in between. Germline V gene data show CDR1 as LNHNV and CDR2 as YYDKDF (reference sequence). The CDR3 is made up of 12 amino acids.

This chain links TRBV9 with TRBJ2-1, with D tentatively TRBD2 (5 bases). This CDR3 contains 14 residues. Trimming pared 0 bases from V and 7 bases from J, leaving 11 bases between. Germline CDR1 is SGDLS and CDR2 is YYNGEE. The CDR3 reads CASSVEGSANEQFF. In DNA, the CDR3 is TGTGCCAGCAGCGTAGAGGGTAGCGCGAATGAGCAGTTCTTC.

This clone was seen a handful of times. As DNA, the CDR3 is TGTGCCAGCTCTTTGGGACAGGGAGGTTACACTGAAGCTTTCTTT. This gives the protein CASSLGQGGYTEAFF. The chain recombines TRBV5-4 with TRBJ1-1; 9 bases map to TRBD1. Losses at the gene ends were 7 bases for V and 3 bases for J; bases not matched to a gene: 10. CDR1 is SGHNT and CDR2 is YYREEE in the germline V gene (reference sequence). The CDR3 is 15 residues long.

This sequence joins TRBV28 and TRBJ2-2; D is unresolved. V dropped 0 bases and J dropped 2 bases, with 7 bases sitting between them. Germline lookup yields CDR1 MDHEN and CDR2 SYDVKM. CDR3 length: 15 residues. The CDR3 nucleotides are TGTGCCAGCAGTTTATGGGCAGACAACACCGGGGAGCTGTTTTTT. Residues: CASSLWADNTGELFF.

This sequence joins TRBV4-3 and TRBJ2-2; D might be TRBD2 (7 bases). This CDR3 is 16 amino acids long. The V end lost 5 bases, the J end lost 4 bases, and 17 bases lay between the germline ends. Germline CDR1 is LGHNA and CDR2 is YSLEER. The CDR3 spells CASSTVGGASTGELFF. The CDR3, as DNA: TGCGCCAGCAGCACCGTGGGGGGGGCGAGCACCGGGGAGCTGTTTTTT.

This chain connects TRBV4-3 to TRBJ2-1, with TRBD2 matching over 11 bases. Germline-derived CDR1 and CDR2 are LGHNA and YSLEER. V shed 0 bases and J 10 bases; nucleotides not matched to a gene: 20. The CDR3 has 20 residues. CDR3 sequence: CASSQDWASGRQSLGREQFF. The CDR3 region has the DNA TGCGCCAGCAGCCAAGATTGGGCTAGCGGGAGGCAGAGCCTTGGTCGAGAGCAGTTCTTC.

The J gene is TRBJ2-5, the V gene TRBV7-9, with 10 nucleotides matching TRBD1. CDR1 and CDR2 from the germline V gene are SEHNR and FQNEAQ (reference sequence). The CDR3 is 14 amino acids. Germline trimming cut 5 bases from V and 4 bases from J; bases unmatched to any gene: 4. The CDR3 nucleotides read TGTGCCAGCAGCCGACAGGGGGCAGGAGAGACCCAGTACTTC. The encoded protein is CASSRQGAGETQYF.

V and J are TRBV5-1 and TRBJ2-5; 11 bases match TRBD2. CDR1 and CDR2 (germline): SGHRS, YFSETQ. Trimming took 0 bases from V and 5 from J; bases not matched to a gene: 6. CDR3 length equals 16 residues. The CDR3 reads CASSLGLAGGIETQYF. The DNA of the CDR3 is TGCGCCAGCAGCTTGGGTCTAGCGGGGGGTATTGAGACCCAGTACTTC.

This chain uses TRBV29-1 with TRBJ2-5, with D maybe TRBD2 (6 bases). CDR1 is SQVTM and CDR2 is ANQGSEA in the germline V gene. V was cut by 8 bases and J by 5 bases, with 15 bases left in between. The CDR3 is 12 residues long. The CDR3 bases are TGCAGCACCGATGGGGGGTACGAGACCCAGTACTTC. Translated: CSTDGGYETQYF.

This clone has just one count. The chain couples TRBV6-5 to TRBJ1-6, with a possible D match to TRBD1 (5 bases). Germline loops: CDR1 MNHEY, CDR2 SVGAGI. This CDR3 comprises 15 residues. Trimming pared 1 base from V and 9 bases from J, leaving 13 bases between. In DNA form, the CDR3 reads TGTGCCAGCAGTTACTTGGGGGGGGGAGGTTCACCCCTCCACTTT. This encodes CASSYLGGGGSPLHF.

The gene calls are TRBV5-5 and TRBJ2-1; D is possibly TRBD1 or TRBD2 (5 bases each). The CDR3 is 13 residues long. Trimming removed 3 bases from V and 5 bases from J, with 9 bases in between. Germline CDR1 reads SGHKS; CDR2 reads YYEKEE (reference sequence). The CDR3 is CASSSGRHNEQFF. The CDR3 bases are TGTGCCAGCAGCTCGGGACGCCACAATGAGCAGTTCTTC.

V gene TRBV5-1 combines with J gene TRBJ2-1; 8 nucleotides agree with TRBD1. Losses at the gene ends were 2 bases for V and 0 bases for J; bases not matched to a gene: 4. This CDR3 contains 16 residues. In germline, CDR1 is SGHRS, CDR2 YFSETQ. CDR3 DNA sequence: TGCGCCAGCAGCTTATCTACAGGGGGCTCCTACAATGAGCAGTTCTTC. Residues: CASSLSTGGSYNEQFF.

The chain employs TRBV6-5 and TRBJ2-1; D is unclear. Germline lookup yields CDR1 MNHEY and CDR2 SVGAGI. This CDR3 contains 15 residues. V lost 5 bases to trimming and J lost 6 bases, with 17 bases between them. CDR3 region: CASSTTGGASNEQFF. The CDR3 region has the DNA TGTGCCAGCAGTACCACGGGTGGCGCAAGCAATGAGCAGTTCTTC.

J is TRBJ2-1 and V is TRBV6-5, with D hard to call. The germline V gene has CDR1 MNHEY and CDR2 SVGAGI. V was pared by 2 bases and J by 5 bases, with 4 bases between. The CDR3 sequence is 12 residues long. The DNA for the CDR3 is TGTGCCAGCAGTTACAGAGACAATGAGCAGTTCTTC. It is translated as CASSYRDNEQFF.

This clone turned up a few times. The chain links TRBV5-1 to TRBJ2-1; 12 positions match TRBD2. V gave up 3 bases and J gave up 2 bases; unmatched junction bases: 0. CDR1 is SGHRS and CDR2 is YFSETQ in the germline V gene. This CDR3 has 15 amino acids. The chain's CDR3 is CASSWTSGAYNEQFF. The CDR3 DNA reads as TGCGCCAGCAGCTGGACTAGCGGGGCCTACAATGAGCAGTTCTTC.

This chain connects TRBV6-5 to TRBJ2-3, with 9 positions matching TRBD2. CDR3 length equals 15 residues. The trim removed 6 bases at V and 5 bases at J, leaving 9 bases unmatched. CDR1 and CDR2 (germline): MNHEY, SVGAGI. The CDR3 sequence: CASRRLAAGQDTQYF. The CDR3, as DNA: TGTGCCAGCAGACGACTAGCGGCGGGGCAAGATACGCAGTATTTT.

This chain connects TRBV27 to TRBJ1-6; weak D call: TRBD1 (6 bases). V shed 7 bases and J shed 8 bases, with 24 bases lying between them. Germline CDR1 reads MNHEY; CDR2 reads SMNVEV (reference sequence). The CDR3 runs 17 residues. CDR3 DNA sequence: TGTGCCAGCACCCTACACAGGGACACATTTAATGATTCACCCCTCCACTTT. It specifies CASTLHRDTFNDSPLHF.

This chain links TRBV6-5 with TRBJ1-6; D is ambiguous. Trimming shortened V by 5 bases and J by 9 bases, and 14 bases separated the two germline ends. This CDR3 has 14 amino acids. Germline lookup yields CDR1 MNHEY and CDR2 SVGAGI. The CDR3 DNA is TGTGCCAGCAGTGAACGACCCTACGGTTCACCCCTCCACTTT. Translating it yields CASSERPYGSPLHF.